One sample yielded the 9 T cell receptor beta chains listed below, sequenced in a study of T cell responses to AZD1222 COVID-19 vaccine. Only in-frame clones appear in the TCRdb table, and some are missing; sequencing was by immunoSEQ multiplex PCR. The sample lists more than 85,000 clones, 81% occurring once. The specimen was peripheral blood, collected on day 0 of AZD1222 vaccination. These TCRs come from an adult in good health.

This clone turned up a few times. The V and J genes are TRBV2 and TRBJ1-1; D remains unclear. Germline V gene sequence: CDR1 SNHLY, CDR2 FYNNEI. This CDR3 spans 10 amino acids. The germline V and J ends were trimmed by 4 bases and 7 bases, with 4 bases remaining between them. The CDR3: CASSVGEAFF. CDR3 bases: TGTGCCAGCAGTGTGGGTGAAGCTTTCTTT.

The chain carries TRBV6-5 and TRBJ1-2; D is possibly TRBD1 (6 bases). From germline, CDR1 is MNHEY and CDR2 SVGAGI. V shed 4 bases and J shed 6 bases, with 12 bases lying between them. The CDR3 is 13 amino acids. CDR3 residues: CASSSGARDGYTF. In DNA form, the CDR3 reads TGTGCCAGCAGTTCAGGGGCGCGGGATGGCTACACCTTC.

The chain joins TRBV3-1 (or the pseudogene TRBV3-2) to TRBJ2-5; weak D call: TRBD1 (5 bases). Trimming left V 6 bases short and J 7 bases short, with 30 bases between. The CDR3 runs 18 residues. Per the germline V gene, CDR1 is LGHDT and CDR2 is YNNKEL (reference sequence). CDR3 in amino acids: CASRLPLGDWAVRGTQYF. The DNA of the CDR3 is TGTGCCAGCAGGCTGCCGTTAGGTGACTGGGCGGTAAGGGGGACCCAGTACTTC.

The chain has TRBV7-6 and TRBJ1-3; D ambiguous. This CDR3 contains 14 residues. Trimming took off 5 bases at V and 0 bases at J, with 8 bases between the two ends. Germline CDR1 and CDR2: SGHVS and FNYEAQ. CDR3 bases: TGTGCCAGCAGCACCGGGAACTCTGGAAACACCATATATTTT. Translated, it gives CASSTGNSGNTIYF.

The chain couples TRBV27 to TRBJ1-6; TRBD1 agrees at 10 bases. CDR3 length equals 18 residues. Germline V lookup: CDR1 MNHEY, CDR2 SMNVEV (reference sequence). Germline trimming cut 3 bases from V and 0 bases from J; bases unmatched to any gene: 5. Here the CDR3 DNA reads TGTGCCAGCAGTTTGCGGGACAGGGGAGGCTCCTATAATTCACCCCTCCACTTT. Its protein product is CASSLRDRGGSYNSPLHF.

This chain uses TRBV6-5 with TRBJ2-3; tentative D call: TRBD2 (6 bases). V dropped 4 bases and J dropped 6 bases, with 14 bases sitting between them. The CDR3 loop spans 14 amino acids. Germline loops: CDR1 MNHEY, CDR2 SVGAGI. DNA for the CDR3: TGTGCCAGCAGTTTAACCGGGAGAAAGGATACGCAGTATTTT. Translating it yields CASSLTGRKDTQYF.

The V and J genes are TRBV11-3 and TRBJ2-7, with TRBD1 matching 8 bases. CDR1 is SGHNT and CDR2 is YENEEA in the germline V gene. The CDR3 is 14 amino acids. V shed 5 bases, J shed 4 bases, and the junction held 7 bases outside the gene matches. The CDR3 here is CASSRGTGQYEQYF. CDR3 bases: TGTGCCAGCAGCCGCGGGACAGGCCAGTACGAGCAGTACTTC. Using reference TRBV11-3 and TRBJ2-7 for the parts outside the CDR3, the full variable domain is EAGVVQSPRYKIIEKKQPVAFWCNPISGHNTLYWYLQNLGQGPELLIRYENEEAVDDSQLPKDRFSAERLKGVDSTLKIQPAELGDSAVYLCASSRGTGQYEQYFGPGTRLTVT.

This clone was counted between two and nine times. This chain links TRBV2 with TRBJ1-1; D is unclear. Trimming took 3 bases from V and 10 from J, leaving 12 bases between them. From germline, CDR1 is SNHLY and CDR2 FYNNEI. The CDR3 runs to 12 residues. CDR3 sequence reads: CASSDRGVGAFF. CDR3 nucleotide sequence: TGTGCCAGCAGTGATCGGGGAGTTGGAGCTTTCTTT.

With respect to this clone: The germline gene is not matched at one end of the junction; a read error may be the cause. The V call is TRBV5-1, the J call TRBJ1-1; D not resolved. The CDR3 consists of 14 residues. Germline assignment: CDR1 SGHRS and CDR2 YFSETQ. The CDR3 is CASSPTALKTEAFF. As DNA, the CDR3 is TGCGCCAGCAGCCCTACAGCCTTGAAGACTGAAGCTTTCTTT.